This T cell receptor (beta chain) was obtained from a study of human T cells and chemical hapten exposure. Study information: Slight volume differences across pooled libraries mainly accounted for varying per-sample TCR yields. Whole-study findings and limits: Sensitizing with DPC caused no change in TCRs above 1 in 1000 frequency. Counts of expanded TCRs at PT1 were positively correlated with patch test score.

Noted time point: pre-sensitization, week 0. Treatment defined: therapeutic diphenylcyclopropenone sensitization with weekly scalp DPC. For this clonotype: Its specificity is not known. One junction end disagrees with the germline gene, perhaps due to a read error.

The CDR3 runs to 15 residues. Germline V lookup: CDR1 LNHNV, CDR2 YYDKDF (reference sequence). Per the authors' pipeline: Per sample, the median was around 100,000 TCRs, with values from roughly 23,000 to 640,000. MiXCR was run by TCRdb on the RACE reads, yielding one entry per CDR3 protein. The V and J calls shown here were made by TCRdb, not taken from the authors' results. The table records approximately 320,000 distinct CDR3 sequences, 4.5% to 5.5% of them present only once. The sample in question was whole blood, obtained in connection with sensitization to the hapten diphenylcyclopropenone (DPC). J is TRBJ2-7 and V is TRBV15, with unresolved D. The clonotype originates from a woman aged 18-29 years with alopecia areata. Some clones in this sample may be carry-over from other donors' samples. DNA for the CDR3: TGTGCCGCCAGCAGAGAGATAGCCTTTTGGTACGAGCAGTACTTC. This sequence encodes CAASREIAFWYEQYF.